One and the same sample provided the 21 T cell receptor beta chains below, sequenced in a study of resident and recirculating memory T cells in vitiligo. TCRdb keeps only in-frame clones here, not all; method: immunoSEQ multiplex PCR. The profile covers tens of thousands of clones, with about 91% appearing a single time and more than 5% taken by the ten largest. Sequencing was performed on blood. The receptor set was obtained from a male donor with vitiligo.

This clone was observed once. J is TRBJ2-1 and V is TRBV27, with 12 bases that match TRBD2. The germline V gene has CDR1 MNHEY and CDR2 SMNVEV (reference sequence). Germline trimming cut 6 bases from V and 6 bases from J; bases unmatched to any gene: 3. The CDR3 runs 14 residues. This chain's CDR3 is CASRGLAGINEQFF. CDR3 nucleotides: TGTGCCAGCAGAGGACTAGCGGGAATCAATGAGCAGTTCTTC.

This clone is a singleton in its sample. Other DNA sequences in the same sample also yield this CDR3. The V call is TRBV7-9, the J call TRBJ1-2, with 8 bases aligning to TRBD1. Germline CDR1 SEHNR, CDR2 FQNEAQ (reference sequence). J was trimmed by 8 bases and V by 5 bases; bases with no gene match: 13. The CDR3 loop spans 15 amino acids. The CDR3 coding sequence is TGTGCCAGCAGCGCGGGACAGGCAGCCCTCTACGGCTACACCTTC. This gives the protein CASSAGQAALYGYTF.

This rearrangement joins TRBV4-1 to TRBJ1-3; the match to TRBD1 covers 7 bases. The trim removed 3 bases at V and 5 bases at J, leaving 10 bases unmatched. The germline CDR1 and CDR2 sequences are MGHRA and YSYEKL. The CDR3 is 16 residues long. CDR3 in amino acids: CASSHVPRDSRNTIYF. The CDR3 coding sequence is TGCGCCAGCAGCCACGTCCCTCGGGACAGTAGAAACACCATATATTTT.

The chain couples TRBV2 to TRBJ2-7; 10 bases map to TRBD1. The CDR3 extends over 13 amino acids. Germline assignment: CDR1 SNHLY and CDR2 FYNNEI. Germline trimming cut 6 bases from V and 5 bases from J; bases unmatched to any gene: 4. CDR3 amino acids: CASSGDRGNEQYF. The CDR3 DNA reads as TGTGCCAGCAGCGGGGACAGGGGAAACGAGCAGTACTTC. The whole variable domain, filled in from reference TRBV2 and TRBJ2-7, reads EPEVTQTPSHQVTQMGQEVILRCVPISNHLYFYWYRQILGQKVEFLVSFYNNEISEKSEIFDDQFSVERPDGSNFTLKIRSTKLEDSAMYFCASSGDRGNEQYFGPGTRLTVT.

The rearrangement links TRBV7-9 to TRBJ2-7; 13 positions match TRBD2. The CDR3 has 16 residues. Germline V lookup: CDR1 SEHNR, CDR2 FQNEAQ (reference sequence). The J segment lost 1 base and the V segment lost 5 bases, leaving 5 bases of the junction unmatched. The CDR3 DNA is TGTGCCAGCAGCCCTCGACTAGCGGGAGGATCCTACGAGCAGTACTTC. Translated: CASSPRLAGGSYEQYF.

The chain combines TRBV5-1 with TRBJ2-6, with 7 bases matching TRBD2. V lost 0 bases and J lost 1; bases outside the gene matches: 10. The CDR3 totals 19 residues. In germline, CDR1 is SGHRS, CDR2 YFSETQ. Here the CDR3 reads CASSLEGAGLGSGANVLTF. CDR3 nucleotides: TGCGCCAGCAGCTTGGAAGGTGCTGGACTAGGGTCTGGGGCCAACGTCCTGACTTTC. The complete variable domain, with remaining parts taken from reference TRBV5-1 and TRBJ2-6, reads KAGVTQTPRYLIKTRGQQVTLSCSPISGHRSVSWYQQTPGQGLQFLFEYFSETQRNKGNFPGRFSGRQFSNSRSEMNVSTLELGDSALYLCASSLEGAGLGSGANVLTFGAGSRLTVL.

The chain has TRBV5-1 and TRBJ1-1; perhaps TRBD1 as D (5 bases). The CDR3 consists of 14 residues. In germline, CDR1 is SGHRS, CDR2 YFSETQ. Trimming took 6 bases from V and 4 from J, leaving 16 bases between them. The CDR3 DNA is TGCGCCAGCACCCTGGCCCAGGGTGGCACTGAAGCTTTCTTT. This encodes CASTLAQGGTEAFF.

The chain has TRBV4-3 and TRBJ1-2; 7 nucleotides align to TRBD1. Germline CDR1 and CDR2: LGHNA and YSLEER. The CDR3 runs to 13 residues. The V gene end was trimmed by 2 bases and the J gene end by 6 bases; junction bases not matched to a gene: 3. For the CDR3, the DNA is TGCGCCAGCAGCCAAAGACAGGGACATGGCTACACCTTC. Its translation is CASSQRQGHGYTF.

J is TRBJ2-2 and V is TRBV5-1, with TRBD2 matching over 11 bases. The CDR3 consists of 15 residues. Trimming at V came to 5 bases and at J to 6 bases, leaving 6 bases not matched to a gene. From germline, CDR1 is SGHRS and CDR2 YFSETQ. CDR3: CASSPTSGTSGELFF. CDR3 DNA: TGCGCCAGCAGTCCGACTAGCGGGACGTCCGGGGAGCTGTTTTTT.

The chain combines TRBV19 with TRBJ2-1, with D tentatively TRBD1 (5 bases). This CDR3 is built from 13 residues. Germline V lookup: CDR1 LNHDA, CDR2 SQIVND (reference sequence). Trimming removed 4 bases from V and 8 bases from J, with 12 bases in between. The chain's CDR3 is CASSRGIGDEQFF. DNA of the CDR3: TGTGCCAGTAGTAGGGGCATTGGCGATGAGCAGTTCTTC.

The chain combines TRBV6-5 with TRBJ2-3; maybe TRBD2 (5 bases). The V gene's germline CDR1 is MNHEY and CDR2 SVGAGI. V was trimmed by 7 bases and J by 3 bases, leaving 17 bases between them. CDR3 size: 15 residues. CDR3 sequence reads: CASTFRPSGTDTQYF. In DNA form, the CDR3 reads TGTGCCAGCACCTTCCGCCCAAGCGGAACAGATACGCAGTATTTT.

The CDR3 region has the DNA TGTGCCAGTAGCCGGAGGGCCCGGACTAGCGGGCCCCCGGGGAATGAGCAGTTCTTC. Translation: CASSRRARTSGPPGNEQFF. The V gene is TRBV19, the J gene TRBJ2-1; 11 bases align to TRBD2. J gave up 7 bases and V 6 bases, and 20 bases lay outside the gene matches. CDR1 and CDR2 (germline): LNHDA, SQIVND (reference sequence). This CDR3 contains 19 residues.

This clone was observed a single time. The chain is built from TRBV9 and TRBJ2-7; maybe TRBD2 (5 bases). The CDR3 consists of 13 residues. Germline loops: CDR1 SGDLS, CDR2 YYNGEE. Trimming pared 3 bases from V and 5 bases from J, leaving 12 bases between. The CDR3 loop is CASSAAPGDEQYF. The CDR3 DNA follows: TGTGCCAGCAGCGCGGCCCCCGGGGACGAGCAGTACTTC.

In DNA form, the CDR3 reads TGCGCCAGCAGCCAAGGTTTTACAGACCGCTATGGCTACACCTTC. Its protein is CASSQGFTDRYGYTF. The rearrangement links TRBV4-1 to TRBJ1-2; D is undetermined. Between the trimmed V and J ends, which lost 1 base and 4 bases, there was a span of 13 bases. The CDR3 is 15 residues long. The germline gives CDR1 MGHRA, CDR2 YSYEKL.

The gene calls are TRBV9 and TRBJ1-2; D gene ambiguous. The ends were cut back, 0 bases at V and 0 bases at J, with 9 bases in the middle. The CDR3 contains 15 residues. Germline V lookup: CDR1 SGDLS, CDR2 YYNGEE. Here the CDR3 reads CASSVGDIANYGYTF. CDR3 sequence (DNA): TGTGCCAGCAGCGTAGGCGATATAGCTAACTATGGCTACACCTTC.

V and J are TRBV11-2 and TRBJ2-7, with D tentatively TRBD1 (6 bases). The germline CDR1 and CDR2 sequences are SGHAT and FQNNGV. The CDR3 runs to 15 residues. V lost 1 base and J lost 6, with 16 bases in between. This chain's CDR3 is CASSLGHTGLGEQYF. CDR3 DNA: TGTGCCAGCAGCTTAGGTCACACAGGGTTAGGCGAGCAGTACTTC.

CDR3 loop: CASSSDREGNTEAFF. The CDR3, as DNA: TGTGCCAGCAGTTCGGACAGGGAAGGGAACACTGAAGCTTTCTTT. V and J are TRBV28 and TRBJ1-1; 8 bases line up with TRBD1. The ends lost 4 bases at V and 1 base at J; junction bases unmatched: 5. Germline V gene lookup returns CDR1 MDHEN and CDR2 SYDVKM. This CDR3 spans 15 amino acids.

The rearrangement links TRBV7-6 to TRBJ1-4; no clear D. Between the trimmed V and J ends, which lost 1 base and 0 bases, there was a span of 15 bases. Germline V gene sequence: CDR1 SGHVS, CDR2 FNYEAQ. The CDR3 is made up of 18 amino acids. CDR3 in amino acids: CASSLGPLWTATNEKLFF. CDR3 sequence (DNA): TGTGCCAGCAGCTTAGGGCCCCTGTGGACTGCAACTAATGAAAAACTGTTTTTT.

The rearrangement joins TRBV27 to TRBJ1-1; unclear D gene. There are 14 residues in the CDR3. Per the germline V gene, CDR1 is MNHEY and CDR2 is SMNVEV (reference sequence). Trimming took off 2 bases at V and 4 bases at J, with 11 bases between the two ends. CDR3 region: CASSLGGPSTEAFF. The CDR3 coding sequence is TGTGCCAGCAGTTTAGGCGGGCCGAGCACTGAAGCTTTCTTT.

This sequence joins TRBV5-1 and TRBJ2-5; weak D call: TRBD1 (6 bases). The V end was cut by 2 bases, the J end by 5 bases, with 13 bases between. This CDR3 contains 14 residues. Germline lookup yields CDR1 SGHRS and CDR2 YFSETQ. The CDR3 DNA reads TGCGCCAGCAGCTTACAGGGAAGTGAGGAGACCCAGTACTTC. This gives the protein CASSLQGSEETQYF.

This clone was seen a single time. V gene TRBV5-1 combines with J gene TRBJ2-1, with 8 bases aligning to TRBD2. CDR3 length equals 17 residues. Germline trimming cut 4 bases from V and 4 bases from J; bases unmatched to any gene: 13. Per the germline V gene, CDR1 is SGHRS and CDR2 is YFSETQ. As DNA, the CDR3 is TGCGCCAGCAGCCTCTGGCCTAGCGGGCCTCAATACAATGAGCAGTTCTTC. Its protein is CASSLWPSGPQYNEQFF.